Listed here are 18 T cell receptor beta chains from one sample, sequenced in a study of blood T cells in healthy people across ages. Through a sample-barcoded 5' primer and a J-beta primer mix, a second PCR was run for roughly 6 to 11 cycles. MiXCR was run by TCRdb on the 5' RACE reads, yielding one entry per CDR3 protein. Of fewer than 1 million distinct CDR3 sequences in the sample, roughly 44% were seen once. The sequencing sample was made of blood. These receptors came from a man in his sixties in good health.

The chain joins TRBV4-1 to TRBJ2-5; possibly TRBD1 or TRBD2 for D (6 bases each). V shed 1 base and J shed 2 bases, with 11 bases lying between them. Germline V gene data show CDR1 as MGHRA and CDR2 as YSYEKL. The CDR3 sequence is 15 residues long. CDR3 in DNA: TGCGCCAGCAGCCAAGCCGGGGGCAGACAAGAGACCCAGTACTTC. As protein: CASSQAGGRQETQYF.

This clonotype was seen only a few times. The V call is TRBV20-1, the J call TRBJ2-1; D gene unclear. V dropped 5 bases and J dropped 4 bases, with 12 bases sitting between them. The CDR3 has 13 amino acids. Germline lookup yields CDR1 DFQATT and CDR2 SNEGSKA (reference sequence). CDR3 sequence reads: CSAAGPIYNEQFF. Here the CDR3 DNA reads TGCAGTGCTGCAGGACCAATATACAATGAGCAGTTCTTC.

The V call is TRBV12-3 or TRBV12-4, the J call TRBJ1-5, with D tentatively TRBD1 (6 bases). The CDR3 consists of 15 residues. Deletions cut 6 bases from V and 4 bases from J, with 16 bases between. The CDR3 DNA is TGTGCCAGCAGCGTCAGGGGTTCGGAGAATCAGCCCCAGCATTTT. Translation gives CASSVRGSENQPQHF.

The chain uses TRBV4-3 and TRBJ2-5, with D uncertain. Germline assignment: CDR1 LGHNA and CDR2 YSLEER. CDR3 size: 13 residues. V lost 2 bases to trimming and J lost 3 bases, with 7 bases between them. The CDR3 DNA follows: TGCGCCAGCAGCCAACTTGGGGAAGAGACCCAGTACTTC. Amino acids: CASSQLGEETQYF.

The rearrangement joins TRBV4-1 to TRBJ1-1; tentative D call: TRBD1 (5 bases). This CDR3 contains 14 residues. Germline lookup yields CDR1 MGHRA and CDR2 YSYEKL. V shed 7 bases and J shed 1 base, with 13 bases lying between them. CDR3 protein: CASTTTGWNTEAFF. In nucleotides, the CDR3 is TGCGCCAGCACCACAACAGGTTGGAACACTGAAGCTTTCTTT.

V gene TRBV18 combines with J gene TRBJ2-5; the D gene is possibly TRBD2 (5 bases). The CDR3 has 14 amino acids. V lost 4 bases and J 3 bases, leaving 12 bases between the germline ends. Germline lookup yields CDR1 KGHSH and CDR2 LQKENI. Here the CDR3 reads CASSRLTTEETQYF. CDR3 bases: TGTGCCAGCTCACGACTAACCACGGAAGAGACCCAGTACTTC. The full variable domain, with the rest looked up from reference TRBV18 and TRBJ2-5, is NAGVMQNPRHLVRRRGQEARLRCSPMKGHSHVYWYRQLPEEGLKFMVYLQKENIIDESGMPKERFSAEFPKEGPSILRIQQVVRGDSAAYFCASSRLTTEETQYFGPGTRLLVL.

The chain has TRBV11-1 and TRBJ2-1; D perhaps matches TRBD1 (5 bases). V lost 1 base and J lost 2, with 9 bases in between. The CDR3 consists of 15 residues. Germline CDR1 SGHAT, CDR2 FQDESV (reference sequence). This chain's CDR3 is CASSLEGVAYNEQFF. The CDR3 DNA is TGTGCCAGCAGCTTAGAAGGGGTTGCCTACAATGAGCAGTTCTTC.

This clonotype was picked up many times. This chain joins TRBV10-3 and TRBJ2-7; D perhaps matches TRBD1 (5 bases). The CDR3 length is 15 residues. The V gene lost 0 bases and the J gene lost 3 bases, with 12 bases spanning the gap. The germline V gene has CDR1 ENHRY and CDR2 SYGVKD. CDR3 loop: CAISESTVRVYEQYF. The DNA of the CDR3 is TGTGCCATCAGTGAGTCGACCGTCAGGGTCTACGAGCAGTACTTC.

This clonotype was observed a few times. The chain has TRBV21-1 and TRBJ1-2; TRBD1, as called in the table, went unchecked against the DNA. TRBV21-1 is designated a pseudogene. The CDR3 extends over 15 amino acids. CDR3: CASIKDRGANYGYTF. DNA of the CDR3: TGTGCCAGCATCAAAGACAGGGGAGCTAACTATGGCTACACCTTC.

The chain is built from TRBV15 and TRBJ2-3, with D possibly TRBD2 on 6 matching bases. Germline V gene data show CDR1 as LNHNV and CDR2 as YYDKDF (reference sequence). V was shortened by 1 base and J by 0 bases, with 8 bases between the two germline ends. CDR3 length: 15 amino acids. This chain's CDR3 is CATSRGGDSTDTQYF. The CDR3 DNA sequence: TGTGCCACCAGCAGAGGGGGGGACAGCACAGATACGCAGTATTTT.

This clonotype was counted only a few times. The genes are TRBV4-2 and TRBJ2-1; 10 positions agree with TRBD2. Germline CDR1 reads LGHNA; CDR2 reads YNFKEQ. This CDR3 has 22 residues. Trimming cost V 4 bases and J 7 bases; bases outside gene matches: 28. In DNA form, the CDR3 reads TGTGCCAGCAGCCTAAGATATCTTGGGACTAGCGCCCAAGGGAGAATATTAAATGAGCAGTTCTTC. This translates into CASSLRYLGTSAQGRILNEQFF.

J is TRBJ1-2 and V is TRBV7-9, with TRBD1 matching over 7 bases. Germline V gives CDR1 SEHNR, CDR2 FQNEAQ (reference sequence). With V trimmed by 5 bases and J by 3 bases, 6 bases remained unmatched. This CDR3 has 14 amino acids. CDR3 nucleotides: TGTGCCAGCAGCGTGACAGGGTTGGACTATGGCTACACCTTC. Translated, it gives CASSVTGLDYGYTF.

The chain couples TRBV20-1 to TRBJ2-7, with 11 nucleotides matching TRBD2. Losses at the gene ends were 5 bases for V and 5 bases for J; bases not matched to a gene: 5. Germline loops: CDR1 DFQATT, CDR2 SNEGSKA (reference sequence). The CDR3 has 13 residues. The CDR3 bases are TGCAGTGCTCCTAGCGGGGGGTTCAACGAGCAGTACTTC. Translation gives CSAPSGGFNEQYF.

The CDR3 reads CASSDRTFSNTEAFF. The CDR3 nucleotides read TGTGCCAGCAGTGATAGGACGTTCTCGAACACTGAAGCTTTCTTT. The rearrangement uses TRBV6-1 and TRBJ1-1; D is uncertain. Per germline, CDR1 MNHNS and CDR2 SASEGT. V lost 3 bases, J lost 1 base, and 12 bases lay in between. CDR3 length: 15 residues.

The chain couples TRBV3-1 to TRBJ2-1; 12 bases are shared with TRBD2. The V gene end was trimmed by 11 bases and the J gene end by 8 bases; junction bases not matched to a gene: 7. Germline-derived CDR1 and CDR2 are LGHDT and YNNKEL (reference sequence). The CDR3 contains 13 residues. The CDR3 sequence: CAVRLAGADEQFF. Here the CDR3 DNA reads TGTGCCGTGCGACTAGCGGGGGCTGATGAGCAGTTCTTC.

This clonotype was observed a handful of times. CDR3 loop: CASSRQGNSYEQYF. For the CDR3, the DNA is TGTGCCAGCAGCCGACAGGGAAACTCCTACGAGCAGTACTTC. This sequence joins TRBV5-6 and TRBJ2-7, with 7 bases identical to TRBD1. This CDR3 comprises 14 residues. V was clipped by 4 bases and J by 0 bases; unmatched bases: 4. Per the germline V gene, CDR1 is SGHDT and CDR2 is YYEEEE.

The chain carries TRBV29-1 and TRBJ2-7; D is tentatively TRBD1 or TRBD2 (5 bases each). V shed 4 bases and J shed 0 bases, with 19 bases lying between them. The CDR3 extends over 16 amino acids. Germline V lookup: CDR1 SQVTM, CDR2 ANQGSEA. Here the CDR3 DNA reads TGCAGCGTTGGATTTGGGGGTAAGGGAGACTCCTACGAGCAGTACTTC. Protein product: CSVGFGGKGDSYEQYF.

This chain uses TRBV18 with TRBJ2-7; D tentatively fits TRBD1 or TRBD2 (6 bases each). Germline-derived CDR1 and CDR2 are KGHSH and LQKENI. V was trimmed by 1 base and J by 3 bases, leaving 10 bases between them. CDR3 length equals 14 residues. The CDR3 nucleotides are TGTGCCAGCTCACCACGAGAGGGGGGCTACGAGCAGTACTTC. Its protein product is CASSPREGGYEQYF.